This note documents a single TCR beta chain sequence. The antigen is unknown. This entry is derived from a study of cytomegalovirus exposure and HLA in healthy donors. Study details: The roughly 110 validation repertoires were produced on the same platform as the roughly 670 repertoires of the first cohort. This was reported in a later analysis.

The donors were in the 120-subject validation cohort; that cohort was separate from the approximately 700-subject first cohort. The CDR3 spans 16 residues. V was clipped by 0 bases and J by 5 bases, with 16 bases between them. Germline values: CDR1 SGHAT, CDR2 FQNNGV. This table comes from immunoSEQ multiplex PCR, and its TCRdb copy is limited to in-frame clones, with some not included. The data hold 120,000 to 150,000 clones, with roughly 92% observed a single time. Study observations and caveats: It was about 150 TCR beta chains that were listed as cytomegalovirus-associated.

The chain has TRBV11-2 and TRBJ1-2; no clear D. Material for sequencing was PBMCs. The receptor was isolated from a man younger than 30 in good health and CMV-seronegative. The CDR3 DNA is TGTGCCAGCAGCTTAGATCGTCCCCCCTATGGTTATGGCTACACCTTC. It encodes CASSLDRPPYGYGYTF. The whole variable domain, filled in from reference TRBV11-2 and TRBJ1-2, reads EAGVAQSPRYKIIEKRQSVAFWCNPISGHATLYWYQQILGQGPKLLIQFQNNGVVDDSQLPKDRFSAERLKGVDSTLKIQPAKLEDSAVYLCASSLDRPPYGYGYTFGSGTRLTVV.